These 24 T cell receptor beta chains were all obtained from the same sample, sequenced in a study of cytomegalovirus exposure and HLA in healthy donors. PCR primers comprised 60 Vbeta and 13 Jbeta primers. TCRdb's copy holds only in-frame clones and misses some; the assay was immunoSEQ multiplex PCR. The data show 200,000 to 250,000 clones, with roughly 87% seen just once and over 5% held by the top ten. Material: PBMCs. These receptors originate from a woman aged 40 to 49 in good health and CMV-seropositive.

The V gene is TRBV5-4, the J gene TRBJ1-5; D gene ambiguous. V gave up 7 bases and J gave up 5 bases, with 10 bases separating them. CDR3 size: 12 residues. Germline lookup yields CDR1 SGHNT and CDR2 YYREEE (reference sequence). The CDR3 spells CASRREDQPQHF. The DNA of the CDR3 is TGTGCCAGCCGCCGGGAGGATCAGCCCCAGCATTTT.

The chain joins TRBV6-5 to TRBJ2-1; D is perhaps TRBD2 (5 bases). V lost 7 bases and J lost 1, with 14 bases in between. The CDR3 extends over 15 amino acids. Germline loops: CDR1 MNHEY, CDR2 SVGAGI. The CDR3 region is CASIGRTGSYNEQFF. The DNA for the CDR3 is TGTGCCAGCATCGGAAGGACGGGATCCTACAATGAGCAGTTCTTC.

The CDR3 protein is CASSSPGHIYEQYF. For the CDR3, the DNA is TGTGCCAGCAGCTCGCCCGGACATATCTACGAGCAGTACTTC. The chain joins TRBV7-2 to TRBJ2-7, with a possible D match to TRBD1 (5 bases). Germline V lookup: CDR1 SGHTA, CDR2 FQGNSA. The germline V and J ends were trimmed by 4 bases and 3 bases, with 13 bases remaining between them. The CDR3 has 14 amino acids.

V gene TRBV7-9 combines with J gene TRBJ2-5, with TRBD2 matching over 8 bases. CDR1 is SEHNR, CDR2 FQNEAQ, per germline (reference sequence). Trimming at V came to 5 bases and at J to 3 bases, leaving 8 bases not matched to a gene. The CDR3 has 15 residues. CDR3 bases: TGTGCCAGCAGCCCCACGGCGGGGGGTGAAGAGACCCAGTACTTC. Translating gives CASSPTAGGEETQYF.

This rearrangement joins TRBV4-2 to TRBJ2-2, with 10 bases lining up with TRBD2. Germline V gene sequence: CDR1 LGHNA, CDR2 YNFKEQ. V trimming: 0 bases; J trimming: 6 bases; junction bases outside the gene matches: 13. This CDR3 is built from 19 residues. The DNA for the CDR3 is TGTGCCAGCAGCCAAGAATTCGCTAGCGGGAGAGAGGTAGCCGGGGAGCTGTTTTTT. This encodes CASSQEFASGREVAGELFF.

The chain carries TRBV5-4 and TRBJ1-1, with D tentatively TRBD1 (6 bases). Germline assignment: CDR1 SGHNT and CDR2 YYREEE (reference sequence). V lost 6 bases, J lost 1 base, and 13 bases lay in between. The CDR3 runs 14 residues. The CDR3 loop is CASTLQTGNTEAFF. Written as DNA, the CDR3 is TGTGCCAGCACCCTTCAGACAGGGAACACTGAAGCTTTCTTT. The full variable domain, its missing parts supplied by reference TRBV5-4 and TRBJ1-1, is ETGVTQSPTHLIKTRGQQVTLRCSSQSGHNTVSWYQQALGQGPQFIFQYYREEENGRGNFPPRFSGLQFPNYSSELNVNALELDDSALYLCASTLQTGNTEAFFGQGTRLTVV.

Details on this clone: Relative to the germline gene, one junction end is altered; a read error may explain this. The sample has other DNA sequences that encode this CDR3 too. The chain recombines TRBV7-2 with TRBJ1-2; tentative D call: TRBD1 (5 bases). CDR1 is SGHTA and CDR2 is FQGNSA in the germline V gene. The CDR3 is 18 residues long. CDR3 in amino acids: CASSLRRSAGQDNYGYTF. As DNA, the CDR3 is TGTGCCAGCAGCTTAAGGCGCTCGGCAGGGCAAGACAACTATGGCTACACCTTT.

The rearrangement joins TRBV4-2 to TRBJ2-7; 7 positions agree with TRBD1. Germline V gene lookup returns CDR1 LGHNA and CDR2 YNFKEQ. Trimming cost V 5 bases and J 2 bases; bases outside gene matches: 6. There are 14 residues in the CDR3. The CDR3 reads CASSVPGQTYEQYF. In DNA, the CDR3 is TGTGCCAGCAGCGTACCGGGACAGACCTACGAGCAGTACTTC.

CDR3: CASSVEGAAYTDTQYF. CDR3 coding DNA: TGTGCCAGCAGCGTAGAGGGAGCGGCCTACACAGATACGCAGTATTTT. V is TRBV9 and J is TRBJ2-3, with D perhaps TRBD2 (5 bases). Trimming left V 0 bases short and J 2 bases short, with 13 bases between. CDR3 length equals 16 residues. Germline loops: CDR1 SGDLS, CDR2 YYNGEE.

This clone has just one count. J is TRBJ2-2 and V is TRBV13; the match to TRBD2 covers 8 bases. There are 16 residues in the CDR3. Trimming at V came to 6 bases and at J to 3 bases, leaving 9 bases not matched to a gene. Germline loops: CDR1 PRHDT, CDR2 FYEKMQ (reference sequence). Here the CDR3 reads CASSFSLAGYTGELFF. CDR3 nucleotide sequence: TGTGCCAGCAGTTTCTCCTTAGCGGGGTACACCGGGGAGCTGTTTTTT.

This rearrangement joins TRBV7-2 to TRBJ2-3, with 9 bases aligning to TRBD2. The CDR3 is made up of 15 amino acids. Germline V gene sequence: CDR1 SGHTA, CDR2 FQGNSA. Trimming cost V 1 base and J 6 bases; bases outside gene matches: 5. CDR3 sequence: CASSLVVAGEDTQYF. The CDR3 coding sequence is TGTGCCAGCAGCTTAGTCGTAGCGGGAGAGGATACGCAGTATTTT.

CDR3 nucleotide sequence: TGTGCCAGCAGCTTAACACAGGGGGACACTGAAGCTTTCTTT. It translates to CASSLTQGDTEAFF. V gene TRBV7-3 combines with J gene TRBJ1-1; 8 positions match TRBD1. CDR1 and CDR2 from the germline V gene are SGHTA and FQGTGA. The length of the CDR3 is 14 residues. Trimming removed 0 bases from V and 3 bases from J; junction bases left unmatched: 0.

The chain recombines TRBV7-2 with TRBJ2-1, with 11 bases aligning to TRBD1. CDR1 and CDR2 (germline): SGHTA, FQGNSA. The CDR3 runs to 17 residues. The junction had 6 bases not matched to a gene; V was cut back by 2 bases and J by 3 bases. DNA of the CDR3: TGTGCCAGCAGCTTACAAGGGGGGACAGGGGGCTACAATGAGCAGTTCTTC. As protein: CASSLQGGTGGYNEQFF.

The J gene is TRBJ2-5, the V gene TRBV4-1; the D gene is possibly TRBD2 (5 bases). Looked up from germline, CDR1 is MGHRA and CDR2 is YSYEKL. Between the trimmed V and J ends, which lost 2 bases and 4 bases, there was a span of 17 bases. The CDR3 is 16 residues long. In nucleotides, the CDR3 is TGCGCCAGCAGCCAACAAGGGCCCGTAGAGGGAGAGACCCAGTACTTC. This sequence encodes CASSQQGPVEGETQYF.

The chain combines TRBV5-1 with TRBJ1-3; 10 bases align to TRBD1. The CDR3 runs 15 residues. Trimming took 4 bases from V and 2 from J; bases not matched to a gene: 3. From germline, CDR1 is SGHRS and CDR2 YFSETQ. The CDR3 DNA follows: TGCGCCAGCAGCAGGACAGGGGGACCTGGAAACACCATATATTTT. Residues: CASSRTGGPGNTIYF.

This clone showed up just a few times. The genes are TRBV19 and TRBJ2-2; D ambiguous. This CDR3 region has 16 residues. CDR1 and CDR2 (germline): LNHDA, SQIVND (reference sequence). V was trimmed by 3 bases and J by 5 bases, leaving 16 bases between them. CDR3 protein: CASSILSGLRTGELFF. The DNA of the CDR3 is TGTGCCAGTAGTATCCTCTCAGGTCTTAGGACCGGGGAGCTGTTTTTT.

The CDR3 loop reads CASSIYVGGEAFF. As DNA, the CDR3 is TGTGCCAGTAGTATTTACGTGGGGGGAGAAGCTTTCTTT. The chain uses TRBV19 and TRBJ1-1; tentative D call: TRBD1 (5 bases). The V gene lost 3 bases and the J gene lost 8 bases, with 13 bases spanning the gap. Germline assignment: CDR1 LNHDA and CDR2 SQIVND (reference sequence). The length of the CDR3 is 13 residues. Full variable domain (rest looked up from reference TRBV19 and TRBJ1-1): DGGITQSPKYLFRKEGQNVTLSCEQNLNHDAMYWYRQDPGQGLRLIYYSQIVNDFQKGDIAEGYSVSREKKESFPLTVTSAQKNPTAFYLCASSIYVGGEAFFGQGTRLTVV.

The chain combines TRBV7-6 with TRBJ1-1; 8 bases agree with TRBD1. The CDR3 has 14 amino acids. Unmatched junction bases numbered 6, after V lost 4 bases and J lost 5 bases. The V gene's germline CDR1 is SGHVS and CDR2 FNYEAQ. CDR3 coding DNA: TGTGCCAGCAGCTCCTCCAGGGGGCAGACTGAAGCTTTCTTT. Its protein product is CASSSSRGQTEAFF.

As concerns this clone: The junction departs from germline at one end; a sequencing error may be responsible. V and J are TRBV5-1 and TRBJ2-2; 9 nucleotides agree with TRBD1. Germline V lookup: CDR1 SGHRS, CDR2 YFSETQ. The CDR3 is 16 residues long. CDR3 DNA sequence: TGCGCCAGCAGCTTGGAAGGGACAGGGAACATCGGGGAGCTGTTTTTT. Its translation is CASSLEGTGNIGELFF. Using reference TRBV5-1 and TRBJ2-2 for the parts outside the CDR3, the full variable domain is KAGVTQTPRYLIKTRGQQVTLSCSPISGHRSVSWYQQTPGQGLQFLFEYFSETQRNKGNFPGRFSGRQFSNSRSEMNVSTLELGDSALYLCASSLEGTGNIGELFFGEGSRLTVL.

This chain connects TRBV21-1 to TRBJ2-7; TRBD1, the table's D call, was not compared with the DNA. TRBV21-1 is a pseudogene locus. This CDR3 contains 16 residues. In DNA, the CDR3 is TGTGCCAGCAGCAACTCCCGCGGACAGTACTCCTACGAGCAGTACTTC. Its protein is CASSNSRGQYSYEQYF.

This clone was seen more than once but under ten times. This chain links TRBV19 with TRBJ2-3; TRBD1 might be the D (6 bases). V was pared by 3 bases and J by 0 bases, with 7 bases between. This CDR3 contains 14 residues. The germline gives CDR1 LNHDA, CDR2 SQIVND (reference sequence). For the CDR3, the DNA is TGTGCCAGTAGTATCGGGACAAGCACAGATACGCAGTATTTT. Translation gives CASSIGTSTDTQYF.

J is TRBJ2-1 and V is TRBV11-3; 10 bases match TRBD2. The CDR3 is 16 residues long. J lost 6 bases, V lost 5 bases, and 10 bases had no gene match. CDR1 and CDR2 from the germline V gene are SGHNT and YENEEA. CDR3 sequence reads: CASSHRLSGRGNEQFF. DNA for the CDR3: TGTGCCAGCAGCCACAGATTAAGCGGGAGGGGCAATGAGCAGTTCTTC.

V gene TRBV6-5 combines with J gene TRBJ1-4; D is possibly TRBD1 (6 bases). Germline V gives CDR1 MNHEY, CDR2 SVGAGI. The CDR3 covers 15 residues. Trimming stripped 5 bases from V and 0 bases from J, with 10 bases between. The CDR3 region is CASSLRGSTNEKLFF. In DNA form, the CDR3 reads TGTGCCAGCAGTCTAAGGGGGTCAACTAATGAAAAACTGTTTTTT.

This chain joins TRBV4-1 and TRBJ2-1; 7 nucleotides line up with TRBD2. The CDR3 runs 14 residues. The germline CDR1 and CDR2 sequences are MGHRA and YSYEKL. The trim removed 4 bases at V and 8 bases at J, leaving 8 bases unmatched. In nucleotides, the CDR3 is TGCGCCAGCAGCCTCGACATTGGGAGGGATGAGCAGTTCTTC. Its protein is CASSLDIGRDEQFF.